Listed below are T cell receptor beta chains from one sample, sequenced in a study of Ad26.COV2.S vaccination and SARS-CoV-2 variants. The method was immunoSEQ multiplex PCR; TCRdb's version includes in-frame clones alone and lacks a portion of them. The table shows fewer than 800,000 clones, with approximately 88% occurring only once. The source material was peripheral blood, sampled in a trial of Ad26.COV2.S vaccine versus placebo. The receptor set was obtained from a person between 18 and 65 years old who received the Ad26.COV2.S COVID-19 vaccine or a placebo. CDR3s include the opening cysteine and the closing phenylalanine or tryptophan. Fields, in order: D gene, J gene, V gene, clone size, CDR3 protein, CDR3 DNA. D genes are given only for firm matches. Clone size is not always given. Where it is, it says once, few, many or a class for expanded clones.

D: NA; J: TRBJ1-1; V: TRBV18; size: NA; CDR3: CASSPGQGSTEAFF; DNA: TGTGCCAGCTCACCAGGCCAGGGGAGCACTGAAGCTTTCTTT
D: NA; J: TRBJ2-7; V: TRBV6-5; size: NA; CDR3: CASSRSVSPSYEQYF; DNA: TGTGCCAGCAGCCGTTCGGTCAGCCCCTCCTACGAGCAGTACTTC
D: NA; J: TRBJ1-1; V: TRBV4-1; size: NA; CDR3: CASSQLPLGEGITEAFF; DNA: TGCGCCAGCAGCCAACTACCCCTGGGGGAGGGAATCACTGAAGCTTTCTTT
D: NA; J: TRBJ2-7; V: TRBV11-3; size: NA; CDR3: CASSPGRAYSYEQYF; DNA: TGTGCCAGCAGCCCGGGCCGGGCTTACTCCTACGAGCAGTACTTC
D: TRBD1; J: TRBJ2-7; V: TRBV2; size: NA; CDR3: CASSRGQGGEQYF; DNA: TGTGCCAGCAGCAGGGGACAGGGGGGCGAGCAGTACTTC
D: NA; J: TRBJ1-4; V: TRBV7-9; size: NA; CDR3: CASSPAGGLKEKLFF; DNA: TGTGCCAGCAGCCCCGCGGGAGGGTTAAAAGAAAAACTGTTTTTT
D: NA; J: TRBJ2-1; V: TRBV9; size: NA; CDR3: CASSVGGRTYNEQFF; DNA: TGTGCCAGCAGCGTAGGAGGGAGAACCTACAATGAGCAGTTCTTC
D: NA; J: TRBJ2-2; V: TRBV3-1/TRBV3-2; size: NA; CDR3: CASSPLFLGGTNTGELFF; DNA: TGTGCCAGCAGCCCCTTATTTCTCGGGGGGACAAACACCGGGGAGCTGTTTTTT
D: NA; J: TRBJ2-1; V: TRBV5-4; size: NA; CDR3: CASSLDWGNEQFF; DNA: TGTGCCAGCAGCTTGGATTGGGGTAATGAGCAGTTCTTC
D: NA; J: TRBJ2-7; V: TRBV18; size: NA; CDR3: CASSPIVGSSYEQYF; DNA: TGTGCCAGCTCACCAATTGTGGGCAGCTCTTACGAGCAGTACTTC
D: NA; J: TRBJ2-3; V: TRBV6-4; size: NA; CDR3: CASRQELSTDTQYF; DNA: TGTGCCAGCAGACAGGAGCTAAGCACAGATACGCAGTATTTT
D: TRBD2; J: TRBJ2-1; V: TRBV7-2; size: NA; CDR3: CASSLDLAGGTYNEQFF; DNA: TGTGCCAGCAGCTTAGACCTAGCGGGGGGAACCTACAATGAGCAGTTCTTC
D: TRBD1; J: TRBJ1-4; V: TRBV18; size: NA; CDR3: CASSPSTGNVEKLFF; DNA: TGTGCCAGCTCACCGTCGACAGGGAATGTTGAAAAACTGTTTTTT
D: NA; J: TRBJ2-5; V: TRBV7-3; size: NA; CDR3: CASSLSPRETQYF; DNA: TGTGCCAGCAGCTTATCCCCAAGAGAGACCCAGTACTTC
D: NA; J: TRBJ2-1; V: TRBV24-1; size: NA; CDR3: CATSDVTGKNEQFF; DNA: TGTGCCACCAGTGACGTGACAGGAAAAAATGAGCAGTTCTTC
D: NA; J: TRBJ1-5; V: TRBV4-2; size: NA; CDR3: CASSQERTVNNQPQHF; DNA: TGTGCCAGCAGCCAAGAAAGGACAGTTAACAATCAGCCCCAGCATTTT
D: NA; J: TRBJ2-1; V: TRBV10-3; size: NA; CDR3: CAISVSGQEQFF; DNA: TGTGCCATCAGTGTCTCCGGTCAAGAGCAGTTCTTC
D: NA; J: TRBJ1-4; V: TRBV30; size: NA; CDR3: CAWSVTGQRGEKLFF; DNA: TGTGCCTGGAGTGTAACGGGACAAAGGGGTGAAAAACTGTTTTTT
D: NA; J: TRBJ1-6; V: TRBV7-9; size: NA; CDR3: CASSLGPGLDNSPLHF; DNA: TGTGCCAGCAGCTTGGGCCCAGGGTTGGATAATTCACCCCTCCACTTT
D: TRBD1; J: TRBJ2-3; V: TRBV14; size: NA; CDR3: CASKRGQEEGTDTQYF; DNA: TGTGCCAGCAAAAGGGGGCAGGAGGAGGGCACAGATACGCAGTATTTT
D: TRBD1; J: TRBJ1-2; V: TRBV5-6; size: NA; CDR3: CASSWFTDRWGEGYTF; DNA: TGTGCCAGCAGCTGGTTCACGGACAGGTGGGGGGAAGGCTACACCTTC
D: NA; J: TRBJ1-6; V: TRBV27; size: few; CDR3: CASSLAPRANSPLHF; DNA: TGTGCCAGCAGTCTCGCCCCCAGGGCTAATTCACCCCTCCACTTT
D: TRBD1; J: TRBJ1-2; V: TRBV5-7; size: NA; CDR3: CASSRDRESYGYTF; DNA: TGTGCCAGCAGTCGGGACAGGGAGAGTTATGGCTACACCTTC
D: TRBD1; J: TRBJ2-1; V: TRBV4-1; size: NA; CDR3: CASSQDPSRTGSSYNEQFF; DNA: TGCGCCAGCAGCCAAGATCCCTCAAGGACAGGGAGCTCCTACAATGAGCAGTTCTTC
D: TRBD1; J: TRBJ1-6; V: TRBV5-4; size: once; CDR3: CASSPGQSDYNSPLHF; DNA: TGTGCCAGCAGCCCGGGACAGTCCGACTATAATTCACCCCTCCACTTT
D: TRBD2; J: TRBJ2-3; V: TRBV5-1; size: NA; CDR3: CASSLGAGASTDTQYF; DNA: TGCGCCAGCAGCTTGGGAGCGGGGGCCAGCACAGATACGCAGTATTTT
D: TRBD1; J: TRBJ2-1; V: TRBV7-6; size: few; CDR3: CASSAIQGTPYNEQFF; DNA: TGTGCCAGCAGCGCGATACAGGGGACCCCCTACAATGAGCAGTTCTTC
D: NA; J: TRBJ1-1; V: TRBV9; size: NA; CDR3: CASSAYRVDTEAFF; DNA: TGTGCCAGCAGCGCCTACAGGGTCGACACTGAAGCTTTCTTT
D: NA; J: TRBJ2-5; V: TRBV7-3; size: NA; CDR3: CASSLQGGQETQYF; DNA: TGTGCCAGCAGCTTACAAGGGGGCCAAGAGACCCAGTACTTC
D: TRBD2; J: TRBJ2-7; V: TRBV5-4; size: NA; CDR3: CASSSGAGGPGEQYF; DNA: TGTGCCAGCAGCAGTGGAGCGGGAGGGCCAGGCGAGCAGTACTTC
D: NA; J: TRBJ1-5; V: TRBV6-1; size: few; CDR3: CASSERGVGNQPQHF; DNA: TGTGCCAGCAGTGAAAGGGGGGTAGGCAATCAGCCCCAGCATTTT
D: TRBD2; J: TRBJ2-3; V: TRBV30; size: NA; CDR3: CAWSVLAGSDTQYF; DNA: TGTGCCTGGAGTGTACTAGCGGGGTCAGATACGCAGTATTTT
D: TRBD2; J: TRBJ2-7; V: TRBV30; size: once; CDR3: CAWGGPGFEQYF; DNA: TGTGCTTGGGGGGGTCCCGGGTTCGAGCAGTACTTC
D: NA; J: TRBJ1-3; V: TRBV15; size: NA; CDR3: CATSRDIPRSAGNTIYF; DNA: TGTGCCACCAGCAGAGATATTCCCAGGTCCGCAGGAAACACCATATATTTT
D: NA; J: TRBJ1-1; V: TRBV12-3/TRBV12-4; size: NA; CDR3: CASSANGGTEAFF; DNA: TGTGCCAGCAGCGCTAACGGGGGGACTGAAGCTTTCTTT
D: NA; J: TRBJ2-4; V: TRBV5-4; size: NA; CDR3: CASSFTTAKNIQYF; DNA: TGTGCCAGCAGCTTCACGACAGCCAAAAACATTCAGTACTTC